The rows below give T cell receptor beta chains drawn from one sample of a study of cytomegalovirus exposure and HLA in healthy donors. The data were produced by immunoSEQ multiplex PCR, yet TCRdb's version contains in-frame clones alone and is incomplete. In the table there are about 130,000 clones, over 9.5% of which are singletons. The source material was PBMCs. Receptors originate from a woman in her late teens or twenties in good health and CMV-seropositive. CDR3s include the opening cysteine and the closing phenylalanine or tryptophan. A D gene is named only where the DNA matches it firmly. A row's size may be missing; if present it is once, few, many or a size class.

TRBV7-9,TRBJ2-3,NA,NA,CASSLERAPGTDTQYF,TGTGCCAGCAGCTTAGAGCGGGCCCCAGGCACAGATACGCAGTATTTT
TRBV28,TRBJ1-5,few,NA,CAIRTALSNQPQHF,TGTGCCATCCGGACAGCCCTTAGCAATCAGCCCCAGCATTTT
TRBV28,TRBJ2-7,few,TRBD2,CASRPSGIGEQYF,TGTGCCAGCCGCCCTAGCGGGATTGGCGAGCAGTACTTC
TRBV28,TRBJ1-4,NA,NA,CASTPLGGANEKLFF,TGTGCCAGCACCCCTCTAGGGGGGGCTAATGAAAAACTGTTTTTT
TRBV28,TRBJ2-7,NA,NA,CASSPGDRGYEQYF,TGTGCCAGCAGCCCAGGGGATCGGGGCTACGAGCAGTACTTC
TRBV7-9,TRBJ2-7,NA,NA,CASSLWAGNSGEQYF,TGTGCCAGCAGCTTATGGGCGGGAAACTCGGGGGAGCAGTACTTC
TRBV28,TRBJ2-7,few,TRBD2,CASSLTLAGGNYEQYF,TGTGCCAGCAGTTTAACCCTAGCGGGAGGTAACTACGAGCAGTACTTC
TRBV11-2,TRBJ2-3,NA,NA,CASSSMSRYTDTQYF,TGTGCCAGCAGCTCAATGTCTCGGTACACAGATACGCAGTATTTT
TRBV18,TRBJ2-3,few,TRBD2,CASSPLPYQAGDADTQYF,TGTGCCAGCTCTCCACTACCCTATCAAGCGGGAGATGCAGATACGCAGTATTTT
TRBV2,TRBJ1-5,few,NA,CASSEPPVYSNQPQHF,TGTGCCAGCAGTGAACCGCCCGTCTATAGCAATCAGCCCCAGCATTTT
TRBV4-2,TRBJ1-1,NA,NA,CASSQAGQMNTEAFF,TGTGCCAGCAGCCAAGCCGGACAGATGAACACTGAAGCTTTCTTT
TRBV28,TRBJ1-2,few,NA,CASSLTFYGYTF,TGTGCCAGCAGTTTAACTTTCTATGGCTACACCTTC
TRBV7-9,TRBJ2-1,NA,NA,CASSLTRRLGQFF,TGTGCCAGCAGCTTAACGAGACGCCTAGGGCAGTTCTTC
TRBV9,TRBJ2-1,few,TRBD2,CASSVEGSGITGNEQFF,TGTGCCAGCAGCGTAGAGGGTAGCGGGATAACCGGCAATGAGCAGTTCTTC
TRBV7-9,TRBJ2-7,NA,NA,CASSHRDIRSYEQYF,TGTGCCAGCAGCCACCGGGACATCAGATCCTACGAGCAGTACTTC
TRBV11-1,TRBJ1-3,NA,TRBD1,CASSWGQGIAGNTIYF,TGTGCCAGCAGCTGGGGACAGGGGATCGCCGGAAACACCATATATTTT
TRBV18,TRBJ2-1,NA,TRBD2,CASSPTLAGGPGEQFF,TGTGCCAGCTCACCAACTCTCGCGGGAGGGCCCGGTGAGCAGTTCTTC
TRBV19,TRBJ2-7,NA,TRBD1,CASSPGTAYEQYF,TGTGCCAGTAGTCCGGGGACAGCCTACGAGCAGTACTTC
TRBV7-6,TRBJ2-1,NA,NA,CASSSGGASGEQFF,TGTGCCAGCAGCTCCGGCGGTGCGTCCGGTGAGCAGTTCTTC
TRBV27,TRBJ2-7,few,NA,CASSLSSGEYF,TGTGCCAGCAGTTTATCGTCGGGGGAGTACTTC
TRBV5-1,TRBJ2-2,few,TRBD2,CASARPEREAYTGELFF,TGCGCCAGCGCCAGGCCGGAGCGGGAGGCCTACACCGGGGAGCTGTTTTTT
TRBV7-9,TRBJ2-5,few,TRBD2,CASSPTTSGTSFQETQYF,TGTGCCAGCAGCCCCACGACTAGCGGGACTAGTTTTCAAGAGACCCAGTACTTC
TRBV11-2,TRBJ1-1,NA,NA,CASSLLTGQDSEAFF,TGTGCCAGCAGCTTACTTACAGGCCAGGACAGTGAAGCTTTCTTT
TRBV30,TRBJ1-2,NA,NA,CAWSRGKTRRKGNYGYTF,TGTGCCTGGAGTCGGGGGAAAACAAGACGGAAAGGCAACTATGGCTACACCTTC
TRBV7-3,TRBJ2-1,NA,TRBD2,CASSLASGYNEQFF,TGTGCCAGCAGCTTAGCTAGCGGCTACAATGAGCAGTTCTTC
TRBV5-6,TRBJ2-1,few,NA,CASSFPRTGADDEQFF,TGTGCCAGCAGCTTCCCTCGAACGGGAGCGGACGATGAGCAGTTCTTC
TRBV9,TRBJ2-1,few,NA,CASSVEGGIYNEQFF,TGTGCCAGCAGCGTAGAGGGCGGGATCTACAATGAGCAGTTCTTC
TRBV27,TRBJ2-7,few,NA,CATSSSYEQYF,TGTGCCACCTCTAGTTCCTACGAGCAGTACTTC
TRBV5-1,TRBJ2-5,few,TRBD1,CASSPRQGLGNQETQYF,TGCGCCAGCAGCCCGAGACAGGGATTGGGAAACCAAGAGACCCAGTACTTC
TRBV5-4,TRBJ1-1,once,TRBD1,CASSLGGRPGQGMNTEAFF,TGTGCCAGCAGCTTGGGGGGGAGACCGGGACAGGGTATGAACACTGAAGCTTTCTTT
TRBV6-5,TRBJ2-1,NA,TRBD1,CASSPPPAGGSEQFF,TGTGCCAGCAGCCCCCCCCCGGCAGGGGGCAGTGAGCAGTTCTTC
TRBV30,TRBJ1-1,NA,NA,CAWSEGSGNTEAFF,TGTGCCTGGAGTGAGGGGTCAGGGAACACTGAAGCTTTCTTT